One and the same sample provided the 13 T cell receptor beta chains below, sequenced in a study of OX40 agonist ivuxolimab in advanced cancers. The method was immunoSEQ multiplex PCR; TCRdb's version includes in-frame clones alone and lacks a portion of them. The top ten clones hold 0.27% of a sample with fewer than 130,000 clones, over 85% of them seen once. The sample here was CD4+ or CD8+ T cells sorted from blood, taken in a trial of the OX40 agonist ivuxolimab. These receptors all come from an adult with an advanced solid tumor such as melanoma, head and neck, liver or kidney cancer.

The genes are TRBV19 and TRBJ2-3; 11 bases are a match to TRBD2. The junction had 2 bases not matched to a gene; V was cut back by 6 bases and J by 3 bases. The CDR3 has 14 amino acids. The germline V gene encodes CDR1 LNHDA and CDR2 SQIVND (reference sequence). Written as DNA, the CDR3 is TGTGCCAGTAGACTAGCGGGAGTGACAGATACGCAGTATTTT. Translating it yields CASRLAGVTDTQYF.

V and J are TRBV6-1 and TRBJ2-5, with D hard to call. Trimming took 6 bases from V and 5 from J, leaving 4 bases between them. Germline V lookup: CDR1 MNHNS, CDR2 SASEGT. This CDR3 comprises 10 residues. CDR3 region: CASRDETQYF. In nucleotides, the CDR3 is TGTGCCAGCAGGGACGAGACCCAGTACTTC.

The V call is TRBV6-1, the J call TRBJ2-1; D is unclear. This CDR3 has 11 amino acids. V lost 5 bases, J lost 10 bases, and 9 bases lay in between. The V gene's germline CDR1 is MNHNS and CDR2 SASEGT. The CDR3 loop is CASSQIGEQFF. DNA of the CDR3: TGTGCCAGCAGTCAAATTGGGGAGCAGTTCTTC.

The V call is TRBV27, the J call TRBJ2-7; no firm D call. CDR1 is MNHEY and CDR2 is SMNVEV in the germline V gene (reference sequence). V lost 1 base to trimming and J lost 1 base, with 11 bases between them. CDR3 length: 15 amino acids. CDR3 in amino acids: CASSLFLPPSYEQYF. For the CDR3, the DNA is TGTGCCAGCAGTTTATTTCTACCACCTTCCTACGAGCAGTACTTC.

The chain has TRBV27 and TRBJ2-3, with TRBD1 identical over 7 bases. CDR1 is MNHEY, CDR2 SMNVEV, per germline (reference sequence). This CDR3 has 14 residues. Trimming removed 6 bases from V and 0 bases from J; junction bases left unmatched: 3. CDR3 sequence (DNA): TGTGCCAGCAGGACAGGGTCTAGCACAGATACGCAGTATTTT. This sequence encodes CASRTGSSTDTQYF.

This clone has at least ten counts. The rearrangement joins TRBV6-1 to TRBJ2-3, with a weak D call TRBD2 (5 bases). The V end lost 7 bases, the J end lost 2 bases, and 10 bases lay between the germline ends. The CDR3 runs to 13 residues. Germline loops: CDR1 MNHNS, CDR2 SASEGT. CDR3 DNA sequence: TGTGCCAGCAATCGACTAACCACAGATACGCAGTATTTT. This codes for CASNRLTTDTQYF.

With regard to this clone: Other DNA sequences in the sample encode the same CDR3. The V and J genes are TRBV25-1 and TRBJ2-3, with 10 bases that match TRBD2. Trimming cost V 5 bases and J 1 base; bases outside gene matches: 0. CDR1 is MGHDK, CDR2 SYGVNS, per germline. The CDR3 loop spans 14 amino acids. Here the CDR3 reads CASSLAGGTDTQYF. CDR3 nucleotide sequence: TGTGCCAGCAGTCTAGCGGGAGGCACAGATACGCAGTATTTT. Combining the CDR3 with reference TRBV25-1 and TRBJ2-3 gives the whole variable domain EADIYQTPRYLVIGTGKKITLECSQTMGHDKMYWYQQDPGMELHLIHYSYGVNSTEKGDLSSESTVSRIRTEHFPLTLESARPSHTSQYLCASSLAGGTDTQYFGPGTRLTVL.

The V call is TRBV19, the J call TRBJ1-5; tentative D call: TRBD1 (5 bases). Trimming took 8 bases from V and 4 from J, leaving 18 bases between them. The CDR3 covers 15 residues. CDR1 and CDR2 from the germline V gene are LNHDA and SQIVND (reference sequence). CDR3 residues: CASRLLDTPNQPQHF. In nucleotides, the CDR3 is TGTGCCAGTCGCCTCTTGGACACACCAAATCAGCCCCAGCATTTT. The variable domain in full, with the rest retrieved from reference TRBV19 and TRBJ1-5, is DGGITQSPKYLFRKEGQNVTLSCEQNLNHDAMYWYRQDPGQGLRLIYYSQIVNDFQKGDIAEGYSVSREKKESFPLTVTSAQKNPTAFYLCASRLLDTPNQPQHFGDGTRLSIL.

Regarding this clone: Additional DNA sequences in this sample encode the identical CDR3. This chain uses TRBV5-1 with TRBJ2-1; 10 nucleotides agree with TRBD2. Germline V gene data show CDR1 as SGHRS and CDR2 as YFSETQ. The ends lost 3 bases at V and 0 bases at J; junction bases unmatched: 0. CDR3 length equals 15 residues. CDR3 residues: CASSSSGGSYNEQFF. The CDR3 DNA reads TGCGCCAGCAGCTCTAGCGGGGGCTCCTACAATGAGCAGTTCTTC. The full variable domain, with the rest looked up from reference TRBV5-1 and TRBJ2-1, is KAGVTQTPRYLIKTRGQQVTLSCSPISGHRSVSWYQQTPGQGLQFLFEYFSETQRNKGNFPGRFSGRQFSNSRSEMNVSTLELGDSALYLCASSSSGGSYNEQFFGPGTRLTVL.

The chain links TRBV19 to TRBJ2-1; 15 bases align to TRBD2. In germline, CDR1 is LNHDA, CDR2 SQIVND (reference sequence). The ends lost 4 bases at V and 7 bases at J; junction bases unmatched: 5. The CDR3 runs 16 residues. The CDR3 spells CASSKGTSGRLNEQFF. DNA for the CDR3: TGTGCCAGTAGTAAAGGGACTAGCGGGAGGTTGAATGAGCAGTTCTTC. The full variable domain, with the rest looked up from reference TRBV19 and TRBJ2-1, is DGGITQSPKYLFRKEGQNVTLSCEQNLNHDAMYWYRQDPGQGLRLIYYSQIVNDFQKGDIAEGYSVSREKKESFPLTVTSAQKNPTAFYLCASSKGTSGRLNEQFFGPGTRLTVL.

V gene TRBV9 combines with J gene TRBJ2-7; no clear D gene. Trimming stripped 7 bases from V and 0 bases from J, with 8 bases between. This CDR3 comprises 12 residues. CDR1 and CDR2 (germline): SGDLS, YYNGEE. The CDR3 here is CASGDGSYEQYF. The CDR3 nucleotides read TGTGCCAGCGGTGACGGCTCCTACGAGCAGTACTTC.

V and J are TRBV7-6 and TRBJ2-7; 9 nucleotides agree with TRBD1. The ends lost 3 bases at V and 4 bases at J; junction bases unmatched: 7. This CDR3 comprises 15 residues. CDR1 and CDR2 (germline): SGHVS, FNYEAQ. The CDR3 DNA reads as TGTGCCAGCAGCTTCTGGGACAGGGTAAAGTACGAGCAGTACTTC. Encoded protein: CASSFWDRVKYEQYF.

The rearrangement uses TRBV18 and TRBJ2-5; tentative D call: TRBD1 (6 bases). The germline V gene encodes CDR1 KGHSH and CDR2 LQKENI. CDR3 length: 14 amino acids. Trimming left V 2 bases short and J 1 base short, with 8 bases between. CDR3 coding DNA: TGTGCCAGCTCACCAGTCAGGGGCCAAGAGACCCAGTACTTC. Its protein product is CASSPVRGQETQYF.